The next 26 T cell receptor beta chains were all read from a single sample in a study of blood T cell repertoires in COVID-19. TCRdb's copy holds only in-frame clones and misses some; the assay was immunoSEQ multiplex PCR. The sample has approximately 210,000 clones; roughly 81% are singletons. Sequencing used peripheral blood. These receptors all stem from a woman aged 45 to 65 with active or convalescent COVID-19.

The V and J genes are TRBV3-1 (or the pseudogene TRBV3-2) and TRBJ2-3; D unclear. Germline V gene lookup returns CDR1 LGHDT and CDR2 YNNKEL (reference sequence). V lost 6 bases, J lost 4 bases, and 8 bases lay in between. The CDR3 loop spans 12 amino acids. The CDR3 DNA follows: TGTGCCAGCAGTGCGAGCGCAGATACGCAGTATTTT. Its translation: CASSASADTQYF.

The rearrangement uses TRBV2 and TRBJ2-1; possible D gene TRBD1, 7 bases. Germline V lookup: CDR1 SNHLY, CDR2 FYNNEI. The V gene lost 7 bases and the J gene lost 14 bases, with 21 bases spanning the gap. There are 13 residues in the CDR3. This CDR3 reads CASTQTLTGEEFF. The CDR3 DNA sequence: TGTGCCAGCACCCAAACCCTTACAGGGGAGGAGTTCTTC.

The CDR3 sequence is CASKGDSSYNSPLHF. In DNA, the CDR3 is TGTGCCAGCAAGGGTGACAGCTCCTATAATTCACCCCTCCACTTT. The V gene is TRBV6-5, the J gene TRBJ1-6, with a tentative D call TRBD1 (5 bases). CDR3 length: 15 residues. Germline V gene lookup returns CDR1 MNHEY and CDR2 SVGAGI. Deletions cut 7 bases from V and 0 bases from J, with 10 bases between.

V and J are TRBV12-2 and TRBJ2-2; TRBD2, the D gene given by the table, was not confirmed from the DNA. TRBV12-2 represents a pseudogene. The CDR3 extends over 16 amino acids. The CDR3: CASRLAEVGATGELFF. The CDR3 DNA is TGTGCAAGTCGCTTAGCGGAGGTGGGAGCCACCGGGGAGCTGTTTTTT.

The V and J genes are TRBV5-4 and TRBJ2-7; maybe TRBD1 (6 bases). Germline lookup yields CDR1 SGHNT and CDR2 YYREEE (reference sequence). The CDR3 length is 16 residues. V was cut by 0 bases and J by 0 bases, with 13 bases left in between. Here the CDR3 reads CASSLAKVTGSYEQYF. The CDR3 DNA follows: TGTGCCAGCAGCTTGGCCAAGGTGACAGGCTCCTACGAGCAGTACTTC. The variable domain in full, completed from reference TRBV5-4 and TRBJ2-7, reads ETGVTQSPTHLIKTRGQQVTLRCSSQSGHNTVSWYQQALGQGPQFIFQYYREEENGRGNFPPRFSGLQFPNYSSELNVNALELDDSALYLCASSLAKVTGSYEQYFGPGTRLTVT.

This sequence joins TRBV30 and TRBJ1-6; D ambiguous. This CDR3 contains 13 residues. Germline values: CDR1 GTSNPN, CDR2 SVGIG (reference sequence). The CDR3 is CAGRLEGDSPLHF. The CDR3 DNA is TGTGCTGGGAGACTGGAGGGAGATTCACCCCTCCACTTT.

This chain links TRBV1 with TRBJ2-3; the D segment call TRBD2 is taken from the table without a DNA check. TRBV1 is assigned pseudogene status. The CDR3 sequence is 12 residues long. The CDR3: CTRRESTDTQYF. Written as DNA, the CDR3 is TGCACCAGGCGGGAGAGCACAGATACGCAGTATTTT.

The V and J genes are TRBV6-5 and TRBJ1-2; no clear D. CDR1 and CDR2 (germline): MNHEY, SVGAGI. Trimming took off 2 bases at V and 7 bases at J, with 5 bases between the two ends. The CDR3 extends over 11 amino acids. The DNA of the CDR3 is TGTGCCAGCAGTTACGGGAGTGGCTACACCTTC. Encoded protein: CASSYGSGYTF.

The CDR3 bases are TGTGCCAGCTCACCACCGTGGCAGGGGGCAAGTAGCACCGGGGAGCTGTTTTTT. Translation gives CASSPPWQGASSTGELFF. This sequence joins TRBV18 and TRBJ2-2; 8 nucleotides match TRBD1. This CDR3 is built from 18 residues. CDR1 and CDR2 (germline): KGHSH, LQKENI. J lost 4 bases, V lost 0 bases, and 10 bases had no gene match.

The V gene is TRBV18, the J gene TRBJ2-6; D perhaps matches TRBD1 (6 bases). Trimming removed 2 bases from V and 3 bases from J, with 14 bases in between. Germline CDR1 reads KGHSH; CDR2 reads LQKENI. This CDR3 is 17 amino acids long. The CDR3: CASSPVRGLGGANVLTF. The CDR3 DNA follows: TGTGCCAGCTCACCAGTCAGGGGTTTAGGTGGGGCCAACGTCCTGACTTTC. The whole variable domain, filled in from reference TRBV18 and TRBJ2-6, reads NAGVMQNPRHLVRRRGQEARLRCSPMKGHSHVYWYRQLPEEGLKFMVYLQKENIIDESGMPKERFSAEFPKEGPSILRIQQVVRGDSAAYFCASSPVRGLGGANVLTFGAGSRLTVL.

The chain carries TRBV30 and TRBJ2-7, with D perhaps TRBD2 (6 bases). This CDR3 has 13 residues. Germline V gene lookup returns CDR1 GTSNPN and CDR2 SVGIG (reference sequence). With 5 bases removed from V and 5 bases from J, the gap between germline ends came to 16 bases. Written as DNA, the CDR3 is TGTGCCTGGGGTCGCGGGGTGGCCCACGAGCAGTACTTC. Translation gives CAWGRGVAHEQYF.

The V gene is TRBV5-4, the J gene TRBJ1-6; the match to TRBD1 covers 9 bases. Germline V gene data show CDR1 as SGHNT and CDR2 as YYREEE (reference sequence). The V gene end was trimmed by 0 bases and the J gene end by 8 bases; junction bases not matched to a gene: 0. The CDR3 is 14 residues long. CDR3 in DNA: TGTGCCAGCAGCTTGGGACAGGGGGATTCACCCCTCCACTTT. Its translation: CASSLGQGDSPLHF.

This clone turned up a few times. The rearrangement links TRBV5-6 to TRBJ1-2; TRBD1 matches at 7 bases. The germline CDR1 and CDR2 sequences are SGHDT and YYEEEE. V gave up 0 bases and J gave up 4 bases; unmatched junction bases: 6. There are 15 residues in the CDR3. CDR3 residues: CASSLARGQLYGYTF. As DNA, the CDR3 is TGTGCCAGCAGCTTGGCCAGGGGACAGCTCTATGGCTACACCTTC.

This chain joins TRBV27 and TRBJ2-3; 13 positions match TRBD2. Germline V gene data show CDR1 as MNHEY and CDR2 as SMNVEV (reference sequence). V was pared by 3 bases and J by 0 bases, with 9 bases of the junction left unmatched. There are 19 residues in the CDR3. The CDR3 DNA follows: TGTGCCAGCAGTTTCCATCTATTGGGACTAGCGGGAAGCACAGATACGCAGTATTTT. Translation: CASSFHLLGLAGSTDTQYF.

The V call is TRBV3-1 (or the pseudogene TRBV3-2), the J call TRBJ1-4, with 7 bases that match TRBD1. This CDR3 is built from 13 residues. The V gene's germline CDR1 is LGHDT and CDR2 YNNKEL (reference sequence). The V segment lost 3 bases and the J segment 8 bases; nucleotides outside the gene matches: 3. DNA of the CDR3: TGTGCCAGCAGCCACTTACAGGGGGAAAAACTGTTTTTT. It yields the protein CASSHLQGEKLFF.

V and J are TRBV25-1 and TRBJ2-7, with D hard to call. The CDR3 length is 12 residues. Germline lookup yields CDR1 MGHDK and CDR2 SYGVNS. V lost 3 bases, J lost 3 bases, and 6 bases lay in between. In DNA, the CDR3 is TGTGCCAGCAGTGACTACAGCTACGAGCAGTACTTC. As protein: CASSDYSYEQYF.

The V call is TRBV5-1, the J call TRBJ1-3; D unresolved. In germline, CDR1 is SGHRS, CDR2 YFSETQ. CDR3 size: 14 residues. Trimming shortened V by 0 bases and J by 1 base, and 5 bases separated the two germline ends. CDR3 loop: CASSLGRSGNTIYF. The DNA for the CDR3 is TGCGCCAGCAGCTTGGGCAGATCTGGAAACACCATATATTTT.

The CDR3 region has the DNA TGTGCCAGCAGCTTAGGGGAGGACGGCTCGGAGCAGTACGTC. It yields the protein CASSLGEDGSEQYV. The V call is TRBV11-2, the J call TRBJ2-7, with D tentatively TRBD2 (6 bases). The V end was cut by 1 base, the J end by 7 bases, with 14 bases between. Germline V CDR1 and CDR2: SGHAT, FQNNGV. The CDR3 spans 14 residues.

The chain employs TRBV2 and TRBJ2-5, with D perhaps matching TRBD1 (5 bases). Trimming stripped 8 bases from V and 5 bases from J, with 15 bases between. There are 13 residues in the CDR3. Germline V gene sequence: CDR1 SNHLY, CDR2 FYNNEI. CDR3 DNA: TGTGCCAGCGGGGCCCAGGGCGGCGAGACCCAGTACTTC. Translated, it gives CASGAQGGETQYF.

The chain carries TRBV3-1 (or the pseudogene TRBV3-2) and TRBJ1-3; no firm D call. CDR1 and CDR2 (germline): LGHDT, YNNKEL (reference sequence). CDR3 size: 14 residues. Trimming stripped 1 base from V and 0 bases from J, with 4 bases between. The CDR3 here is CASSQGVSGNTIYF. The CDR3 DNA sequence: TGTGCCAGCAGCCAAGGAGTCTCTGGAAACACCATATATTTT.

This clone appeared a single time. The rearrangement links TRBV5-1 to TRBJ2-1; TRBD2 matches at 8 bases. V lost 4 bases to trimming and J lost 4 bases; unmatched junction nucleotides: 7. In germline, CDR1 is SGHRS, CDR2 YFSETQ. The CDR3 has 15 residues. CDR3 sequence: CASSPSGGTYNEQFF. CDR3 bases: TGCGCCAGCAGCCCCTCGGGAGGGACTTACAATGAGCAGTTCTTC. The full variable domain, rest sourced from reference TRBV5-1 and TRBJ2-1, is KAGVTQTPRYLIKTRGQQVTLSCSPISGHRSVSWYQQTPGQGLQFLFEYFSETQRNKGNFPGRFSGRQFSNSRSEMNVSTLELGDSALYLCASSPSGGTYNEQFFGPGTRLTVL.

The chain carries TRBV21-1 and TRBJ1-5; the tabulated D call, TRBD1, remains unverified against the DNA. TRBV21-1 is noted as a pseudogene. The CDR3 runs 16 residues. DNA for the CDR3: TGTGCCAGCAGCAGACACCGGGACAGGGTCCCTCAGCCCCAGCATTTT. Its translation is CASSRHRDRVPQPQHF.

CDR3 sequence: CASRPTGHEQFF. DNA for the CDR3: TGTGCCAGCAGGCCGACAGGGCATGAGCAGTTCTTC. This chain connects TRBV12-3 or TRBV12-4 to TRBJ2-1, with 7 bases fitting TRBD1. CDR3 length: 12 residues. Losses at the gene ends were 6 bases for V and 8 bases for J; bases not matched to a gene: 4.

This clone was recorded once. The CDR3 here is CAISAPATGARDTGNTIYF. CDR3 sequence (DNA): TGTGCCATCAGCGCCCCCGCCACAGGGGCGAGGGATACTGGAAACACCATATATTTT. The rearrangement joins TRBV10-3 to TRBJ1-3; 7 bases match TRBD1. This CDR3 region has 19 residues. Germline values: CDR1 ENHRY, CDR2 SYGVKD. Trimming took 6 bases from V and 2 from J; bases not matched to a gene: 19.

CDR3 DNA sequence: TGTGCCAGCAGCGGAAGGACAGGGGCGGGGGAGCAGTACTTC. Translating gives CASSGRTGAGEQYF. The chain carries TRBV5-6 and TRBJ2-7; 9 bases are shared with TRBD1. V shed 4 bases and J 7 bases; nucleotides not matched to a gene: 9. This CDR3 contains 14 residues. From germline, CDR1 is SGHDT and CDR2 YYEEEE.

The chain couples TRBV11-3 to TRBJ1-4; 9 bases fit TRBD1. This CDR3 spans 16 amino acids. Germline lookup yields CDR1 SGHNT and CDR2 YENEEA. V shed 6 bases, J shed 5 bases, and the junction held 10 bases outside the gene matches. CDR3 protein: CASSYPGQGKNEKLFF. CDR3 sequence (DNA): TGTGCCAGCAGTTATCCGGGACAGGGAAAGAATGAAAAACTGTTTTTT.